The rows below give T cell receptor beta chains drawn from one sample of a study of identical twins. TCRdb re-called the 5' RACE reads through MiXCR, storing one row per CDR3 protein. The sample lists roughly 700,000 distinct CDR3 sequences, over 8.5% occurring once. The same data also went into a second study, on yellow fever vaccine responses in identical twins.

The specimen was PBMCs. The receptors originated from a woman aged 18-29 years in good health. The conserved cysteine and the conserved F or W are not part of the CDR3 here. D genes are given only for firm matches. Rows give clone size only sometimes, using once, few, many, or a class for an expanded clone.

J	size	D	V	CDR3
TRBJ1-2	many	-	TRBV3-1	ASSRSGGANYGYT
TRBJ1-1	-	-	TRBV10-3	AISESNGQGEAF
TRBJ2-7	many	TRBD1	TRBV28	ASSSWVLGQGRREQY
TRBJ2-7	-	-	TRBV4-2	ASSRTARGPGVYEQY
TRBJ2-1	few	-	TRBV27	ASSFLAIPSGNEQF
TRBJ2-7	many	TRBD2	TRBV5-1	ASRLGGESSYEQY
TRBJ1-4	few	TRBD1	TRBV12-3/TRBV12-4	ASTATGVGEKLF
TRBJ2-1	-	TRBD2	TRBV27	ASRLGGGSYNEQF
TRBJ2-7	few	-	TRBV29-1	SALTGNSYEQY
TRBJ2-5	few	-	TRBV20-1	SASKSRLDKKETQY
TRBJ1-2	many	TRBD1	TRBV6-2/TRBV6-3	ASSTRQGEAFGYT
TRBJ2-6	-	-	TRBV15	ATSRDTMDSGANVLT
TRBJ1-1	many	-	TRBV7-6	ASSREGGNTEAF
TRBJ2-2	-	TRBD2	TRBV12-3/TRBV12-4	ASRPTSQDTGELF
TRBJ2-1	-	TRBD2	TRBV9	ASSVVPLADYNEQF
TRBJ2-1	few	-	TRBV2	ASSITRAGEQF
TRBJ2-7	few	TRBD2	TRBV6-1	ASSKRTSGSSYEQY
TRBJ2-2	few	TRBD1	TRBV20-1	SARDGGTGVTGELF
TRBJ2-3	few	-	TRBV6-5	ASSYSNSLDTQY
TRBJ1-1	-	-	TRBV5-6	ASSLAQQGGTEAF
TRBJ2-7	many	TRBD2	TRBV29-1	SVGMWGGEQY
TRBJ2-3	-	-	TRBV7-2	ASSSLSPPDTQY
TRBJ2-2	many	-	TRBV28	ASSARAGVFVGELF
TRBJ1-5	few	TRBD1	TRBV5-1	ASSEQGADQPQH
TRBJ1-1	many	-	TRBV24-1	ATSDPLGTEAF
TRBJ2-7	-	TRBD1	TRBV12-3/TRBV12-4	ASTGTGLPYEQY
TRBJ1-4	many	-	TRBV28	ASSFWAGNEKLF
TRBJ2-5	many	-	TRBV5-1	ASRSGPNKETQY
TRBJ2-3	few	TRBD2	TRBV5-6	ASSSPEIPLAGYTDTQY
TRBJ2-2	few	-	TRBV4-1	ASSQERGQRDTGELF
TRBJ1-5	few	-	TRBV4-3	ASSQEAGGNQPQH
TRBJ2-7	few	-	TRBV27	ASSLSKGDEQY
TRBJ2-7	few	TRBD1	TRBV12-3/TRBV12-4	ASAGTEVYEQY
TRBJ2-7	few	-	TRBV6-5	ASSYSQPVGHEQY
TRBJ2-5	few	-	TRBV5-1	ASSLEGVGFSGETQY
TRBJ2-2	many	-	TRBV12-3/TRBV12-4	ASSLLQAGELF
TRBJ2-5	-	TRBD2	TRBV7-2	ASSVSLAGVSEETQY
TRBJ2-7	few	-	TRBV29-1	SVKIGEQY
TRBJ1-6	few	-	TRBV20-1	SATENSPLH
TRBJ1-4	-	TRBD1	TRBV20-1	SAREETGREKLF
TRBJ2-5	many	-	TRBV29-1	SVDRGKTQY
TRBJ2-6	many	-	TRBV29-1	SVVGTESSGANVLT
TRBJ2-7	few	-	TRBV27	ASSQDRLLDEQY
TRBJ2-2	few	-	TRBV27	ASSLTGLNTGELF
TRBJ2-7	-	TRBD2	TRBV11-1	ASSVYVGASGRQAYEQY
TRBJ2-1	-	TRBD2	TRBV2	ASKLGTSGFREQF